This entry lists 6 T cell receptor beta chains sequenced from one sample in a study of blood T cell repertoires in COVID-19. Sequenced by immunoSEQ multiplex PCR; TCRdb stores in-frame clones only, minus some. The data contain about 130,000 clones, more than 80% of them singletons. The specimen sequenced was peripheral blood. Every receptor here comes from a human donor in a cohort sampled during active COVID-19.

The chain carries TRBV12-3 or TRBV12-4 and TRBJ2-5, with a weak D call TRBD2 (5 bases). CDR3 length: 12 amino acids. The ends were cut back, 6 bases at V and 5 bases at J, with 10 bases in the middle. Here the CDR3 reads CASSPSGETQYF. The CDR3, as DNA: TGTGCCAGCAGCCCCTCGGGGGAGACCCAGTACTTC.

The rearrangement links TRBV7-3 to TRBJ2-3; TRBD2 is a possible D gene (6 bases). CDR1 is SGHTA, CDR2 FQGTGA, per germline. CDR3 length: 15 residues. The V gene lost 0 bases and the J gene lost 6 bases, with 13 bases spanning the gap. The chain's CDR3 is CASSLTGGQADTQYF. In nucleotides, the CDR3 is TGTGCCAGCAGCTTAACGGGAGGTCAAGCTGATACGCAGTATTTT.

CDR3: CASSLEAGVRDTQYF. The CDR3 DNA reads as TGTGCCAGCAGCTTAGAGGCGGGGGTGAGGGATACGCAGTATTTT. The V call is TRBV7-2, the J call TRBJ2-3, with TRBD2 identical over 7 bases. Germline trimming cut 1 base from V and 6 bases from J; bases unmatched to any gene: 7. There are 15 residues in the CDR3. The germline V gene encodes CDR1 SGHTA and CDR2 FQGNSA.

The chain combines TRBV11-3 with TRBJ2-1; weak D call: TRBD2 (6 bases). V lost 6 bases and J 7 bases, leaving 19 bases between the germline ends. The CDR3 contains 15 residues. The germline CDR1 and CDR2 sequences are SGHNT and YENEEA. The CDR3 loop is CASRGGVRAGNEQFF. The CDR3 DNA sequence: TGTGCCAGCAGGGGGGGAGTACGGGCGGGAAATGAGCAGTTCTTC.

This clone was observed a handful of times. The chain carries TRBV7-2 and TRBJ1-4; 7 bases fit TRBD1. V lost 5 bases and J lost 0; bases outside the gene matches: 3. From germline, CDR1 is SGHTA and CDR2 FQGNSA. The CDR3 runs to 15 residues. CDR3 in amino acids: CASSPDRATNEKLFF. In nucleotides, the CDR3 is TGTGCCAGCAGCCCAGACAGGGCAACTAATGAAAAACTGTTTTTT.

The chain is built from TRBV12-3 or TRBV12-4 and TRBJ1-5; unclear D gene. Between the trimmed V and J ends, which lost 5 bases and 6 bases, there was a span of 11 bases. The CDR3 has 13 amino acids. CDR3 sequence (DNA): TGTGCCAGCAGTGGAGGGAGGCGTCAGCCCCAGCATTTT. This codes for CASSGGRRQPQHF.